The source of this T cell receptor (beta chain) is a study of cytomegalovirus exposure and HLA in healthy donors. Findings and limits, study-wide: Reportedly, diagnosis of cytomegalovirus status by the classifier showed high specificity and sensitivity. Later analysis suggested most CMV-associated TCR beta chains were HLA-restricted.

When sampled, the donors appeared nominally healthy, though they likely had unrecorded immune exposures. The primer mix had 60 Vbeta and 13 Jbeta primers. Libraries were prepared by immunoSEQ multiplex PCR; TCRdb keeps only in-frame clonotypes and omits some of them. The table has around 130,000 clones, 74% seen once. With regard to this clone: Antigen specificity is unknown.

The germline gives CDR1 MNHEY, CDR2 SMNVEV (reference sequence). This CDR3 region has 15 residues. V lost 2 bases to trimming and J lost 5 bases; unmatched junction nucleotides: 3. Sequenced material: PBMCs. The source of this sequence is a middle-aged man in good health and CMV-seropositive. This chain links TRBV27 with TRBJ2-2, with 9 nucleotides matching TRBD2. CDR3 amino acids: CASSLRAGGTGELFF. DNA for the CDR3: TGTGCCAGCAGTTTAAGAGCGGGAGGAACCGGGGAGCTGTTTTTT.